This TCR beta chain originates from a study of cytomegalovirus exposure and HLA in healthy donors. Background on the study: Unique TCRs numbering roughly 85 million, obtained from HLA-typed donors, made up an early data release.

Looked up from germline, CDR1 is SGDLS and CDR2 is YYNGEE. Trimming stripped 0 bases from V and 5 bases from J, with 14 bases between. The CDR3 runs to 15 residues. PCR used 60 Vbeta primers and 13 Jbeta primers. Measured with immunoSEQ multiplex PCR; TCRdb has only the in-frame clones, and not every one. The sample contains 150,000 to 170,000 clones, 70% to 80% of which appear only once. General observations from the study: DRB1 had the most TCR associations and HLA-C the fewest, a later analysis found, with rates varying by HLA locus. Several of the most significant clusters were apparently associated with common viral pathogens in a later analysis.

Concerning this clone itself: Its antigen is still unknown.

Material for sequencing was PBMCs. This receptor was obtained from a man younger than 40 in good health and CMV-seropositive. V and J are TRBV9 and TRBJ2-5; D is possibly TRBD2 (6 bases). CDR3 residues: CASSVASARGETQYF. For the CDR3, the DNA is TGTGCCAGCAGCGTAGCCAGCGCCCGGGGGGAGACCCAGTACTTC.